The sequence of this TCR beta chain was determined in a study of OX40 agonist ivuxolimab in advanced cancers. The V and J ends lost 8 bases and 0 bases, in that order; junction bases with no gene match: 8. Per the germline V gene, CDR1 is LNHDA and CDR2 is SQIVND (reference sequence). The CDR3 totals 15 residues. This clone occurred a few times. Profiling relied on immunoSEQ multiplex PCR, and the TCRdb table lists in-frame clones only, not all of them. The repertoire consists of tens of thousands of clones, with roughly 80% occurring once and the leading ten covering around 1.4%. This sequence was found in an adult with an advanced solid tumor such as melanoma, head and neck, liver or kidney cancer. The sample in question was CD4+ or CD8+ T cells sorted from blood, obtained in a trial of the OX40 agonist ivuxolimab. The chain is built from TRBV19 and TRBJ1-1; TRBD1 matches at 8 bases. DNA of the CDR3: TGTGCCAGTGTGGACAGGGCGGCCTTGAACACTGAAGCTTTCTTT. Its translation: CASVDRAALNTEAFF.